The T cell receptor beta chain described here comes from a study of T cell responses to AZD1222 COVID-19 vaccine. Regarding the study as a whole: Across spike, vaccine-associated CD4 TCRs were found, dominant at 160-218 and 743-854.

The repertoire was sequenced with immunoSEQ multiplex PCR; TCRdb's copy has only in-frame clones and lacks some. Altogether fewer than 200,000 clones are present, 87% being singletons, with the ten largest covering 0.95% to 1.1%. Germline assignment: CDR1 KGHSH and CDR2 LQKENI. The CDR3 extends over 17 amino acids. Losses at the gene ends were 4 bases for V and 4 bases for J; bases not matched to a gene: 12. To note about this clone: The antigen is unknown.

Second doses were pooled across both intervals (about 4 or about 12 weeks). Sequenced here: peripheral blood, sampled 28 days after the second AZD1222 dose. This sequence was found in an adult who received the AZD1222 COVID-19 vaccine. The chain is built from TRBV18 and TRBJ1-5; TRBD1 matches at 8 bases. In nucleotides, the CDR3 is TGTGCCAGCTCACTTCGGACAGGGAAGACCCCGAATCAGCCCCAGCATTTT. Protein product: CASSLRTGKTPNQPQHF.